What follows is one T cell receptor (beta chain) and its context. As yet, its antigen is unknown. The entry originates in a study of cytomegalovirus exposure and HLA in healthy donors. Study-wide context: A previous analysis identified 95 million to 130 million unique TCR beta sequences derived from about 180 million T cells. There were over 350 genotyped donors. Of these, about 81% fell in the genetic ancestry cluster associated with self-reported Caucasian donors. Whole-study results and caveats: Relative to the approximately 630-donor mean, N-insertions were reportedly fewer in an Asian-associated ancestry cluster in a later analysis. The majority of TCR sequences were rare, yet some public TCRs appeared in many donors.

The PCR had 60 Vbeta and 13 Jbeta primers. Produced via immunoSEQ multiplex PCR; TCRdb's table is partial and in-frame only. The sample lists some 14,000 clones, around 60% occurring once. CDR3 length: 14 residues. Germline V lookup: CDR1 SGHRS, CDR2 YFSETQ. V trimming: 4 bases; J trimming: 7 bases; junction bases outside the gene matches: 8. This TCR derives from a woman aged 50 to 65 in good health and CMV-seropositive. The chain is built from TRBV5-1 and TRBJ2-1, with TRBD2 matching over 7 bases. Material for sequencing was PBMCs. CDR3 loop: CASSAGLVRNEQFF. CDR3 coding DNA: TGCGCCAGCAGCGCTGGACTAGTCCGTAATGAGCAGTTCTTC.